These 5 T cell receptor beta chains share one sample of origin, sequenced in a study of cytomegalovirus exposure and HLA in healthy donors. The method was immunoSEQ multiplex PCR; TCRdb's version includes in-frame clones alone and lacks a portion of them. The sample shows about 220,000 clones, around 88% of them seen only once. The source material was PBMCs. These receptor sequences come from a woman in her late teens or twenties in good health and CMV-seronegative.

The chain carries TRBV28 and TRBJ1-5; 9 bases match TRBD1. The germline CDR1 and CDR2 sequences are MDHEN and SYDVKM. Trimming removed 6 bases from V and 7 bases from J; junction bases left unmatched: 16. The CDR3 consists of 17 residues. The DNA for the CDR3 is TGTGCCAGCAGGCAAACCCCGGACAGGGGCCTTGGGCAGCCCCAGCATTTT. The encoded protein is CASRQTPDRGLGQPQHF.

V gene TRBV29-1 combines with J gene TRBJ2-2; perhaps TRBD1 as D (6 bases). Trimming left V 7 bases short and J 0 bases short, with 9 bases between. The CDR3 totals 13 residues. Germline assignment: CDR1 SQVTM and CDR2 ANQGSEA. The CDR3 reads CSARTANTGELFF. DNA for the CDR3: TGCAGCGCAAGGACAGCGAACACCGGGGAGCTGTTTTTT.

The CDR3 spells CASSLDRAEQYF. The CDR3 region has the DNA TGTGCCAGTAGTCTCGACAGGGCCGAGCAGTACTTC. The chain employs TRBV19 and TRBJ2-7, with 7 positions matching TRBD1. The ends lost 5 bases at V and 6 bases at J; junction bases unmatched: 4. Germline V gene lookup returns CDR1 LNHDA and CDR2 SQIVND (reference sequence). This CDR3 region has 12 residues.

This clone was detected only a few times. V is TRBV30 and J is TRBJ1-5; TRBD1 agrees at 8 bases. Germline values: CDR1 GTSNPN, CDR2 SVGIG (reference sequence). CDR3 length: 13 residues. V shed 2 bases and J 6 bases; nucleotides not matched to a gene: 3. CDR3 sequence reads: CAWSNRGSQPQHF. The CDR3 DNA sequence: TGTGCCTGGAGTAACAGGGGGTCTCAGCCCCAGCATTTT.

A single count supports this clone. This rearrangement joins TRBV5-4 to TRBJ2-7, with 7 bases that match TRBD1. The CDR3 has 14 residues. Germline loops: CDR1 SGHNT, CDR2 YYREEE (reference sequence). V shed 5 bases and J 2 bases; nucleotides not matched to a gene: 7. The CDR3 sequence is CASSSHGTAYEQYF. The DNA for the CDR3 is TGTGCCAGCAGTTCCCACGGGACAGCCTACGAGCAGTACTTC. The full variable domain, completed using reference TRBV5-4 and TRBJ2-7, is ETGVTQSPTHLIKTRGQQVTLRCSSQSGHNTVSWYQQALGQGPQFIFQYYREEENGRGNFPPRFSGLQFPNYSSELNVNALELDDSALYLCASSSHGTAYEQYFGPGTRLTVT.